A selection of T cell receptor beta chains follows, all from one sample in a study of shared clonotypes between healthy human individuals. Assay: immunoSEQ multiplex PCR; the TCRdb copy retains only in-frame clones and omits some. Altogether about 1,900,000 clones are present, around 96% being singletons, with the ten largest covering roughly 1.2%. Material: naive CD8+ T cells sorted from blood. These receptors originate from a man aged 18 to 29 in good health. The CDR3 runs from the conserved cysteine through the conserved F or W.

j_call: TRBJ2-1; v_call: TRBV29-1; cdr3_aa: CSVEDQGGAHYNEQFF
j_call: TRBJ2-7; v_call: TRBV29-1; cdr3_aa: CSVFLGVGYEQYF
j_call: TRBJ1-2; v_call: TRBV29-1; cdr3_aa: CSVGEVWDRDNYGYTF
j_call: TRBJ1-2; v_call: TRBV27; cdr3_aa: CASSLEGGDGYTF
j_call: TRBJ2-6; v_call: TRBV9; cdr3_aa: CASSVGSGANVLTF
j_call: TRBJ2-7; v_call: TRBV11-2; cdr3_aa: CASSLGRDEQYF
j_call: TRBJ2-6; v_call: TRBV14; cdr3_aa: CASSQDPQGAIGANVLTF
j_call: TRBJ2-1; v_call: TRBV27; cdr3_aa: CASSPVGVAGVVEQFF
j_call: TRBJ1-2; v_call: TRBV5-1; cdr3_aa: CASSLETSEEWYGYTF
j_call: TRBJ2-7; v_call: TRBV27; cdr3_aa: CASSLRTNYEQYF
j_call: TRBJ2-4; v_call: TRBV27; cdr3_aa: CASKGTGIPQNIQYF
j_call: TRBJ1-1; v_call: TRBV7-9; cdr3_aa: CASSPGTGELNTEAFF
j_call: TRBJ1-4; v_call: TRBV28; cdr3_aa: CASSLNLSNEKLFF
j_call: TRBJ2-7; v_call: TRBV6-5; cdr3_aa: CASSYSGPDYEQYF
j_call: TRBJ2-3; v_call: TRBV5-1; cdr3_aa: CASSFLAELPDTQYF
j_call: TRBJ2-2; v_call: TRBV19; cdr3_aa: CASSILVTGELFF
j_call: TRBJ2-2; v_call: TRBV19; cdr3_aa: CASSIDLTSGDTGELFF
j_call: TRBJ1-1; v_call: TRBV7-9; cdr3_aa: CASSLSLRQTEAFF
j_call: TRBJ2-3; v_call: TRBV27; cdr3_aa: CASSLSLRGSDTQYF
j_call: TRBJ1-1; v_call: TRBV7-2; cdr3_aa: CASSSLQTFKATEAFF
j_call: TRBJ2-4; v_call: TRBV18; cdr3_aa: CASSPGLAGDKNIQYF
j_call: TRBJ2-5; v_call: TRBV5-1; cdr3_aa: CASSSLGDQETQYF
j_call: TRBJ1-5; v_call: TRBV6-4; cdr3_aa: CASSFPLGPQHF
j_call: TRBJ2-7; v_call: TRBV5-1; cdr3_aa: CASSLGDYEQYF
j_call: TRBJ1-1; v_call: TRBV27; cdr3_aa: CASTTGGSNTEAFF
j_call: TRBJ2-2; v_call: TRBV6-5; cdr3_aa: CASSPSSTGELFF
j_call: TRBJ1-1; v_call: TRBV7-6; cdr3_aa: CASSLQGMNTEAFF
j_call: TRBJ1-2; v_call: TRBV4-1; cdr3_aa: CASSQVLPVSPGYTF
j_call: TRBJ2-7; v_call: TRBV27; cdr3_aa: CASSASTDSYEQYF
j_call: TRBJ1-1; v_call: TRBV4-1; cdr3_aa: CASLGLNTEAFF
j_call: TRBJ2-2; v_call: TRBV7-8; cdr3_aa: CASSPKTGGTGELFF
j_call: TRBJ2-7; v_call: TRBV15; cdr3_aa: CATSNQGAAYEQYF
j_call: TRBJ1-4; v_call: TRBV28; cdr3_aa: CASSPRGVQEFLNEKLFF
j_call: TRBJ1-6; v_call: TRBV7-6; cdr3_aa: CASSLDSYNSPLHF
j_call: TRBJ2-3; v_call: TRBV27; cdr3_aa: CASTWTGGTDTQYF
j_call: TRBJ1-2; v_call: TRBV15; cdr3_aa: CATSRAGHSERLNYGYTF
j_call: TRBJ2-2; v_call: TRBV6-5; cdr3_aa: CASSYSYTGELFF
j_call: TRBJ2-1; v_call: TRBV9; cdr3_aa: CASSGGQGSYNEQFF
j_call: TRBJ2-3; v_call: TRBV29-1; cdr3_aa: CSVDLQGADTQYF
j_call: TRBJ1-5; v_call: TRBV28; cdr3_aa: CASSEGTVSNQPQHF
j_call: TRBJ2-5; v_call: TRBV4-1; cdr3_aa: CASSQDITNIQETQYF
j_call: TRBJ2-1; v_call: TRBV18; cdr3_aa: CASSPSFDTYNEQFF
j_call: TRBJ1-6; v_call: TRBV5-4; cdr3_aa: CASGVTGGNSPLHF
j_call: TRBJ2-7; v_call: TRBV27; cdr3_aa: CASSLSLAGVAEQYF